Below, one TCR beta chain is given with its context. Its specificity is unknown. The data are from a study of cytomegalovirus exposure and HLA in healthy donors. Across the whole study: Approximately 81% of around 400 genotyped donors fell in the Caucasian-associated ancestry cluster. Study outcomes and limitations: In most subjects, TCR beta sequences reportedly gave accurate predictions of HLA-A and HLA-B alleles.

A multiplex PCR was run with 60 Vbeta primers and 13 Jbeta primers. The table came from immunoSEQ multiplex PCR; TCRdb's copy has only in-frame clones and leaves some out. The sample yields about 150,000 clones, around 67% seen once. Germline trimming cut 4 bases from V and 4 bases from J; bases unmatched to any gene: 3. The germline V gene has CDR1 SGHVS and CDR2 FNYEAQ. CDR3 length equals 15 residues. Healthy bone marrow donors made up the cohort. V and J are TRBV7-6 and TRBJ2-1; 11 nucleotides line up with TRBD2. The receptor's source is a woman between 18 and 29 years old in good health and CMV-seronegative. Material: PBMCs. The CDR3 DNA follows: TGTGCCAGCAGCTCCGGGACTAGCGGATACAATGAGCAGTTCTTC. It yields the protein CASSSGTSGYNEQFF.